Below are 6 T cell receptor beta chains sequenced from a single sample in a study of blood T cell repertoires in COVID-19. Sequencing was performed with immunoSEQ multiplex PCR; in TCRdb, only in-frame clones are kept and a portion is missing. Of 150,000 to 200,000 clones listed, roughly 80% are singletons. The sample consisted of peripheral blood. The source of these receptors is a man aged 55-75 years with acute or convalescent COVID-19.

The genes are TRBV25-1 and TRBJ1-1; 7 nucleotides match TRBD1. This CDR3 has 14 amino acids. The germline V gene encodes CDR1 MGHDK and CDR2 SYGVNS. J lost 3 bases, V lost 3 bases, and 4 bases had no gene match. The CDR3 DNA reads TGTGCCAGCAGTGACTATGGACAGGACACTGAAGCTTTCTTT. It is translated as CASSDYGQDTEAFF.

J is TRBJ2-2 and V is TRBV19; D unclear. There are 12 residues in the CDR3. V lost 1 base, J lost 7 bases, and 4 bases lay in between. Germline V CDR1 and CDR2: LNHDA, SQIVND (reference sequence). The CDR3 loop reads CASSIVNGELFF. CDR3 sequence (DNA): TGTGCCAGTAGTATAGTCAACGGGGAGCTGTTTTTT.

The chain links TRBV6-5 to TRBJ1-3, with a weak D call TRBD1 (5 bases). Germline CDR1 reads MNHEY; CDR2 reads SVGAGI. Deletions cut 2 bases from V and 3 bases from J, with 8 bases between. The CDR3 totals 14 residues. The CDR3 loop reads CASSYGGYGNTIYF. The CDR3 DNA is TGTGCCAGCAGTTACGGGGGGTATGGAAACACCATATATTTT.

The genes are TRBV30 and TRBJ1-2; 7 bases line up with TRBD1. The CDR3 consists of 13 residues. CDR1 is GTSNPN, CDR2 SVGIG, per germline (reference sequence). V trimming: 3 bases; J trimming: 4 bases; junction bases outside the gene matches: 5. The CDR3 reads CAWSAGGTYGYTF. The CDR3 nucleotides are TGTGCCTGGAGCGCAGGGGGAACCTATGGCTACACCTTC.

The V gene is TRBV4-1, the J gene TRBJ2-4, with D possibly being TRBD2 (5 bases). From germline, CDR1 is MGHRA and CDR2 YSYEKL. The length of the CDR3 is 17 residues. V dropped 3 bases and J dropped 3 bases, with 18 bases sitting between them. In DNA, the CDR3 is TGCGCCAGCAGCCAGGGTCCCCCGAGGGATGTCAAAAACATTCAGTACTTC. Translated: CASSQGPPRDVKNIQYF.

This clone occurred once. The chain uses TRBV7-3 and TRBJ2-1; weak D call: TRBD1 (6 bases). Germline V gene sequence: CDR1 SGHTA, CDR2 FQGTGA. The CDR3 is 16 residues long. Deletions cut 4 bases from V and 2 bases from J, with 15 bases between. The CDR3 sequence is CASSSTGYGAYNEQFF. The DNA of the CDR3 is TGTGCCAGCAGCTCCACAGGGTATGGGGCCTACAATGAGCAGTTCTTC.